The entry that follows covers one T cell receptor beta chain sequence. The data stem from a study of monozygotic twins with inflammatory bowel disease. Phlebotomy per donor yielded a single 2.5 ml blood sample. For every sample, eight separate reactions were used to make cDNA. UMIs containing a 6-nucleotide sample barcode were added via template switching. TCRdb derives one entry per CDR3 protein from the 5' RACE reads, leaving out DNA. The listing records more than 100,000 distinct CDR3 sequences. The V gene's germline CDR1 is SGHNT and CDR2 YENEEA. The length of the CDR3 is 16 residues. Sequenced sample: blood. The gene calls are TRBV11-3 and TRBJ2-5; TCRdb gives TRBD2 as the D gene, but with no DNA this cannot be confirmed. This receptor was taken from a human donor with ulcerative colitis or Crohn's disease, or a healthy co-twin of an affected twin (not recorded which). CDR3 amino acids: CASSPSKRGRGETQYF.